The 10 T cell receptor beta chains reported below all come from one sample, sequenced in a study of blood T cells in healthy people across ages. The authors ran a second PCR of about 6 to 11 cycles using a sample-barcoded 5' primer and a J-beta primer mix. One entry per CDR3 protein, called by TCRdb with MiXCR from the 5' RACE reads. The data show approximately 800,000 distinct CDR3 sequences, about 34% seen once. Sequences were obtained from blood. The receptor set was obtained from a man aged 18 to 30 in good health.

There are many counts of this clonotype. The gene calls are TRBV7-2 and TRBJ1-5; 7 bases match TRBD1. After removal of 4 bases from V and 3 bases from J, the junction contained 6 bases not matched to a gene. Germline V gene lookup returns CDR1 SGHTA and CDR2 FQGNSA. The CDR3 is 15 residues long. This CDR3 is CASSSGTAHNQPQHF. CDR3 nucleotides: TGTGCCAGCAGCTCTGGGACAGCGCACAATCAGCCCCAGCATTTT.

The J gene is TRBJ1-2, the V gene TRBV6-2 or TRBV6-3; TRBD1 is a possible D gene (6 bases). The CDR3 covers 14 residues. V was clipped by 2 bases and J by 8 bases, with 15 bases between them. Germline V lookup: CDR1 MNHEY, CDR2 SVGEGT. The CDR3 DNA sequence: TGTGCCAGCAGTTACACCAACAGGGTACCGGGCTACACCTTC. Translating gives CASSYTNRVPGYTF.

The chain carries TRBV29-1 and TRBJ2-4; TRBD2 is a possible D gene (5 bases). The CDR3 covers 11 residues. V lost 3 bases and J lost 13, with 13 bases in between. Germline values: CDR1 SQVTM, CDR2 ANQGSEA. The CDR3 sequence: CSVDLLWEQYF. The CDR3 nucleotides read TGCAGCGTTGATCTCCTTTGGGAGCAGTACTTC.

This chain links TRBV28 with TRBJ1-2, with 7 bases aligning to TRBD1. Trimming took 6 bases from V and 1 from J; bases not matched to a gene: 14. This CDR3 is built from 17 residues. Germline values: CDR1 MDHEN, CDR2 SYDVKM. CDR3 sequence reads: CASSTARDSMFNYGYTF. The CDR3 DNA follows: TGTGCCAGCAGCACAGCTCGGGACAGTATGTTTAACTATGGCTACACCTTC.

V is TRBV5-1 and J is TRBJ1-2; D not certain. This CDR3 spans 13 amino acids. Germline V CDR1 and CDR2: SGHRS, YFSETQ. V dropped 0 bases and J dropped 5 bases, with 8 bases sitting between them. CDR3 nucleotide sequence: TGCGCCAGCAGCTTGGCCACGCAGTATGGCTACACCTTC. Its protein is CASSLATQYGYTF.

This clonotype was picked up a small number of times. This chain uses TRBV7-6 with TRBJ1-1; weak D call: TRBD1 (6 bases). The length of the CDR3 is 11 residues. The V end lost 10 bases, the J end lost 8 bases, and 14 bases lay between the germline ends. CDR1 and CDR2 from the germline V gene are SGHVS and FNYEAQ. Here the CDR3 DNA reads TGTGCCATGGTGAGAGGACAGGAAGCTTTCTTT. Its protein is CAMVRGQEAFF.

This clonotype was recorded only once. V gene TRBV6-1 combines with J gene TRBJ2-2; D is perhaps TRBD2 (6 bases). The CDR3 consists of 17 residues. Trimming took 2 bases from V and 4 from J, leaving 17 bases between them. Germline V gives CDR1 MNHNS, CDR2 SASEGT. CDR3 sequence (DNA): TGTGCCAGCAGTGAAATTGTTGCGGGAACAGTCACCGGGGAGCTGTTTTTT. This sequence encodes CASSEIVAGTVTGELFF.

This clonotype appeared a few times. This sequence joins TRBV13 and TRBJ2-1; no reliable D call. The V end was cut by 5 bases, the J end by 3 bases, with 5 bases between. This CDR3 has 12 amino acids. Germline CDR1 PRHDT, CDR2 FYEKMQ (reference sequence). The CDR3 loop reads CASSRIYNEQFF. The DNA for the CDR3 is TGTGCCAGCAGCCGTATCTACAATGAGCAGTTCTTC.

Of note for this clonotype: A much larger clone is a single base away; this may be a read error. This chain joins TRBV20-1 and TRBJ1-6, with D tentatively TRBD1 (5 bases). Germline CDR1 and CDR2: DFQATT and SNEGSKA (reference sequence). The CDR3 spans 16 residues. Trimming removed 3 bases from V and 1 base from J, with 13 bases in between. Here the CDR3 reads CSASGRVVSYNSPLHF. As DNA, the CDR3 is TGCAGTGCTAGTGGCAGGGTTGTTTCCTATAATTCACCCCTCCACTTT.

Ten or more counts support this clonotype. This chain joins TRBV12-3 or TRBV12-4 and TRBJ2-5; 7 positions match TRBD1. There are 15 residues in the CDR3. V lost 6 bases, J lost 4 bases, and 11 bases stayed unmatched. CDR3 bases: TGTGCCAGCAGAACCACCGACAGGGATCGAGAGACCCAGTACTTC. Protein product: CASRTTDRDRETQYF.